Listed here are 9 T cell receptor beta chains from one sample, sequenced in a study of blood T cell repertoires in COVID-19. Clones were read by immunoSEQ multiplex PCR, and TCRdb kept only the in-frame ones, dropping some. The sample has more than 80,000 clones; about 70% are singletons. Sequencing input: peripheral blood. All receptors derive from a woman aged 60-70 years in a cohort sampled during active or convalescent COVID-19.

The rearrangement joins TRBV5-5 to TRBJ2-2, with D possibly TRBD1 on 8 matching bases. Trimming stripped 0 bases from V and 6 bases from J, with 15 bases between. Per the germline V gene, CDR1 is SGHKS and CDR2 is YYEKEE (reference sequence). The CDR3 runs 16 residues. CDR3 coding DNA: TGTGCCAGCAGCTTGGTGACAGGGGAGGGTCCCGGGGAGCTGTTTTTT. Translation: CASSLVTGEGPGELFF.

V and J are TRBV5-6 and TRBJ1-1, with 7 bases matching TRBD1. Germline V gives CDR1 SGHDT, CDR2 YYEEEE. The CDR3 runs 14 residues. V shed 4 bases, J shed 0 bases, and the junction held 3 bases outside the gene matches. CDR3: CASSQQGMNTEAFF. CDR3 nucleotides: TGTGCCAGCAGCCAACAGGGGATGAACACTGAAGCTTTCTTT. Supplemented by reference TRBV5-6 and TRBJ1-1, the full variable domain reads DAGVTQSPTHLIKTRGQQVTLRCSPKSGHDTVSWYQQALGQGPQFIFQYYEEEERQRGNFPDRFSGHQFPNYSSELNVNALLLGDSALYLCASSQQGMNTEAFFGQGTRLTVV.

Here the CDR3 reads CASSVTSGGEATQYF. Here the CDR3 DNA reads TGTGCCAGCAGTGTGACTAGCGGGGGGGAAGCGACCCAGTACTTC. This chain links TRBV2 with TRBJ2-5, with 14 bases matching TRBD2. CDR1 and CDR2 (germline): SNHLY, FYNNEI. CDR3 size: 15 residues. J was trimmed by 7 bases and V by 4 bases; bases with no gene match: 5.

For the CDR3, the DNA is TGTGCCAGCAGTTTACAGATCACTGAAGCTTTCTTT. This translates into CASSLQITEAFF. The V and J genes are TRBV28 and TRBJ1-1; D gene unclear. CDR1 is MDHEN and CDR2 is SYDVKM in the germline V gene. This CDR3 has 12 residues. Trimming took off 2 bases at V and 4 bases at J, with 5 bases between the two ends.

In DNA, the CDR3 is TGCAGCGTCCCGGACAATGAGCAGTTCTTC. This sequence encodes CSVPDNEQFF. The chain is built from TRBV29-1 and TRBJ2-1; the D is unclear. The length of the CDR3 is 10 residues. V shed 6 bases and J shed 5 bases, with 5 bases lying between them. Germline CDR1 is SQVTM and CDR2 is ANQGSEA.

The chain has TRBV2 and TRBJ2-1, with D hard to call. This CDR3 comprises 12 residues. V lost 7 bases, J lost 9 bases, and 13 bases lay in between. CDR1 and CDR2 from the germline V gene are SNHLY and FYNNEI. The CDR3 nucleotides are TGTGCCAGCACCCAGAGACAAACTGAGCAGTTCTTC. Translation: CASTQRQTEQFF.

The rearrangement links TRBV28 to TRBJ2-2, with D hard to call. V was pared by 6 bases and J by 2 bases, with 10 bases between. CDR1 MDHEN and CDR2 SYDVKM come from the germline V gene. The CDR3 extends over 14 amino acids. CDR3 nucleotides: TGTGCCAGCAGGAGTTCCGTAAACACCGGGGAGCTGTTTTTT. Its protein is CASRSSVNTGELFF.

This chain links TRBV28 with TRBJ2-3; TRBD2 aligns across 9 bases. The CDR3 totals 19 residues. Germline CDR1 is MDHEN and CDR2 is SYDVKM. Trimming removed 3 bases from V and 1 base from J; junction bases left unmatched: 14. The CDR3 here is CASSFGAGGPSFRTDTQYF. CDR3 bases: TGTGCCAGCAGTTTTGGGGCGGGGGGGCCTTCGTTCCGCACAGATACGCAGTATTTT.

V usage is TRBV6-6 and J usage is TRBJ2-3; TRBD2 might be the D (5 bases). CDR1 MNHNY and CDR2 SVGAGI come from the germline V gene (reference sequence). The CDR3 is 13 amino acids. Trimming left V 7 bases short and J 6 bases short, with 14 bases between. The CDR3 spells CASKRAGADTQYF. As DNA, the CDR3 is TGTGCCAGCAAGAGGGCAGGAGCTGATACGCAGTATTTT.